This T cell receptor beta chain was sequenced during a study of blood T cell repertoires in COVID-19. Study-wide background: Sites in the United States, Italy and Spain provided acute and convalescent COVID-19 samples. PBMCs, B-cell-depleted T cells, or T cells provided the cDNA or gDNA that made up the material.

The CDR3 is 15 residues long. CDR1 and CDR2 from the germline V gene are SGHNT and YENEEA. The V gene lost 5 bases and the J gene lost 2 bases, with 13 bases spanning the gap. Original processing methods: For nucleated cells, counts were estimated from reference gene primer amplification. Profiling relied on immunoSEQ multiplex PCR, and the TCRdb table lists in-frame clones only, not all of them. V and J calls and clone size are given by that table; D and trimming were obtained from the DNA. Of more than 95,000 clones listed, 82% are singletons. The sequenced sample was peripheral blood. This chain uses TRBV11-3 with TRBJ2-1, with D tentatively TRBD1 (6 bases). This receptor was obtained from a woman of 80 years or more with acute or convalescent COVID-19. DNA of the CDR3: TGTGCCAGCAGCCCGACAGGTGCCACCTACAATGAGCAGTTCTTC. Amino acid sequence: CASSPTGATYNEQFF.